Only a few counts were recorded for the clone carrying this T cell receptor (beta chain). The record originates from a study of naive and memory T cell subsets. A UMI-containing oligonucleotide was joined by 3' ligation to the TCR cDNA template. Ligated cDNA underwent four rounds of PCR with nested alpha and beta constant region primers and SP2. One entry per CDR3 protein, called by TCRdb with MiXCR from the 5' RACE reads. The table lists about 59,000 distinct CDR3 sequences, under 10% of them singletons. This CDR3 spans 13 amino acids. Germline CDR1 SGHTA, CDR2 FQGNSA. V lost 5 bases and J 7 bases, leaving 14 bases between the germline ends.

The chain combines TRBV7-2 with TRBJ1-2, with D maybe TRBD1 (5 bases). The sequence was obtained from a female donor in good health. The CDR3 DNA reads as TGTGCCAGCAGCACAACATGGAGGGGTGGCTACACCTTC. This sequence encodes CASSTTWRGGYTF.